This TCR beta chain was obtained from a study of T-cell reconstitution after alpha-beta-depleted transplantation in children. This clonotype was picked up many times. Its antigen is as yet unknown. Trimming took 5 bases from V and 2 from J, leaving 12 bases between them. Germline V CDR1 and CDR2: MDHEN, SYDVKM. This CDR3 is 14 amino acids long. Construction of the TCRbeta library involved unique molecular identifiers. TCRdb re-analysed the PCR reads in MiXCR, keeping a single row per CDR3 protein. The sample yields about 980,000 distinct CDR3 sequences, roughly 29% seen once. Study-level findings and limits: Newly generated T cells supplied most T-cell counts and diversity one year post-transplant.

The TCR originated in a boy younger than two who had a stem cell transplant for SCID, so the T cells may come from the graft donor. This specimen consisted of PBMCs, mostly from graft donor cells, obtained 360 days after TCRalphabeta/CD19-depleted stem cell transplant. V is TRBV28 and J is TRBJ2-5; unclear D gene. CDR3 loop: CASSGPAPQETQYF. The CDR3 DNA reads TGTGCCAGCAGTGGGCCAGCTCCTCAAGAGACCCAGTACTTC. Drawing the rest from reference TRBV28 and TRBJ2-5, the complete variable domain is DVKVTQSSRYLVKRTGEKVFLECVQDMDHENMFWYRQDPGLGLRLIYFSYDVKMKEKGDIPEGYSVSREKKERFSLILESASTNQTSMYLCASSGPAPQETQYFGPGTRLLVL.